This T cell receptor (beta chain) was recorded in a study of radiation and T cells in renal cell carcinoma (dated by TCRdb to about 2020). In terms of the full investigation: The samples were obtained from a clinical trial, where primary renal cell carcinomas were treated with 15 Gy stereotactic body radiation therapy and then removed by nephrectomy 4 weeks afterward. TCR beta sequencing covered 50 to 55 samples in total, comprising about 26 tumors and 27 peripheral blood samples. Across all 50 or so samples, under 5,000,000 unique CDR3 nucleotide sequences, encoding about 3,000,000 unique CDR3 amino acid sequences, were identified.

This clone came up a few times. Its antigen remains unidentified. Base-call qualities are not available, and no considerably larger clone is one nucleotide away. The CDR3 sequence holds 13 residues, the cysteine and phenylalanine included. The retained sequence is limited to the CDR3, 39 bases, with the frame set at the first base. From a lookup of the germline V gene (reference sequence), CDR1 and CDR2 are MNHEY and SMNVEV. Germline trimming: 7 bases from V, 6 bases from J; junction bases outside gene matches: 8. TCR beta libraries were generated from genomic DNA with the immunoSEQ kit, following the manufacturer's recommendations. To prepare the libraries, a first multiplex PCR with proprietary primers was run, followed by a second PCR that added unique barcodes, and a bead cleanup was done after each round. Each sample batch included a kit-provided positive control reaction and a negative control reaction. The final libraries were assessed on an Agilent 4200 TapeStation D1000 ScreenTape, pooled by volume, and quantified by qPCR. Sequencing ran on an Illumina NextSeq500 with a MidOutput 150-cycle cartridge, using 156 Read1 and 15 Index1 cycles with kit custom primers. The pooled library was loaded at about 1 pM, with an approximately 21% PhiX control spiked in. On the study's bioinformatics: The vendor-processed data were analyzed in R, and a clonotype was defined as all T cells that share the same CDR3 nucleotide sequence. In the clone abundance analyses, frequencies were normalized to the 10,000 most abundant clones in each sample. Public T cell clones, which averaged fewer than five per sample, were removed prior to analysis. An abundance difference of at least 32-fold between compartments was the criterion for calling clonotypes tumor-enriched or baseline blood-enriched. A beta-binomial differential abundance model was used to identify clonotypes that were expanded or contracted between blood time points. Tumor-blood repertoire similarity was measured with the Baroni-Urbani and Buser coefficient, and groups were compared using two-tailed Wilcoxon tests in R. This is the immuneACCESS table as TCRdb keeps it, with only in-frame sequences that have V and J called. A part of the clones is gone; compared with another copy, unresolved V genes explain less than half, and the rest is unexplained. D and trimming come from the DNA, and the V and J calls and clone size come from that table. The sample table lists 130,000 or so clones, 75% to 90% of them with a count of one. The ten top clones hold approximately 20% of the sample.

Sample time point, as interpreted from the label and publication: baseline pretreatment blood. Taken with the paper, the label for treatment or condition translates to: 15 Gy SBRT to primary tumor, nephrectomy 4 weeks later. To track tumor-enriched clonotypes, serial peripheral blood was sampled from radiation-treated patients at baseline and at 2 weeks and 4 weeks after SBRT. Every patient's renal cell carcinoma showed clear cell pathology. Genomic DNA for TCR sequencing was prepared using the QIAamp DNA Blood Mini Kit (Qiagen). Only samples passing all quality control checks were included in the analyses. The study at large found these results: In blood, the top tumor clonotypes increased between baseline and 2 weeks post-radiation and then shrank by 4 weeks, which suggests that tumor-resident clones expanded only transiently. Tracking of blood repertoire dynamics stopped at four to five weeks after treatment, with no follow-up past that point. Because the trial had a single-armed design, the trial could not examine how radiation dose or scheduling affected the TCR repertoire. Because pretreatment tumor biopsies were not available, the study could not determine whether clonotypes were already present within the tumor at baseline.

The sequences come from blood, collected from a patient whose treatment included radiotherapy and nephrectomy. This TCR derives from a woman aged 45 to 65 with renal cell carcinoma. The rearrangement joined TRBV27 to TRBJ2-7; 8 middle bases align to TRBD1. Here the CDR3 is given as CASNGQGRGEQYF. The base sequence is TGTGCCAGCAACGGACAGGGTAGAGGCGAGCAGTACTTC.